This T cell receptor (beta chain) derives from a study of shared clonotypes between healthy human individuals. Study-wide findings and caveats: Limitation of the genetic and exposure-history diversity represented came from the few donors.

Donors were healthy HIV-negative adults without recent acute infections or vaccinations. CD4+ cells yielded CD45RA+ naive and CD45RA-negative memory subsets. Deep-level settings were used for running the assay. Libraries were prepared by immunoSEQ multiplex PCR; TCRdb keeps only in-frame clonotypes and omits some of them. Of some 2,100,000 clones listed, approximately 94% were seen once; the top ten hold approximately 0.13%. The germline V gene encodes CDR1 SGHRS and CDR2 YFSETQ. The germline V and J ends were trimmed by 0 bases and 0 bases, with 13 bases remaining between them. The CDR3 contains 17 residues. Concerning this clone: Its target is not known.

This clonotype was obtained from a man aged 18 to 29 in good health. Sequenced sample: naive CD4+ T cells sorted from blood. As for subset: CD45RA+ positively selected. The chain has TRBV5-1 and TRBJ1-3; D remains unclear. This CDR3 is CASSLEGQGISGNTIYF. CDR3 sequence (DNA): TGCGCCAGCAGCTTGGAGGGTCAAGGAATCTCTGGAAACACCATATATTTT.